A selection of T cell receptor beta chains follows, all from one sample in a study of cytomegalovirus exposure and HLA in healthy donors. The method was immunoSEQ multiplex PCR; TCRdb's version includes in-frame clones alone and lacks a portion of them. The sample holds hundreds of thousands of clones, just over 70% seen once. The specimen was PBMCs. All receptors come from a female donor in good health and CMV-seronegative. Each CDR3 is given with its conserved first and last residue. The D gene is left open where the match is weak. Clone size is not always given. Where it is, it says once, few, many or a class for expanded clones.

-	TRBV7-3	-	TRBJ2-5	TGTGCCAGCAGTTACAGGGGGGGAGAGACCCAGTACTTC	CASSYRGGETQYF
-	TRBV11-3	once	TRBJ2-5	TGTGCCAGCAGCTTATTCAAGCGCGACCATCAAGAGACCCAGTACTTC	CASSLFKRDHQETQYF
-	TRBV6-6	-	TRBJ2-3	TGTGCCAGCAGTAAGCGGGGCACAGATACGCAGTATTTT	CASSKRGTDTQYF
TRBD1	TRBV7-9	-	TRBJ1-4	TGTGCCAGCAGGACCGGACAGGGGCTTGGAAAACTGTTTTTT	CASRTGQGLGKLFF
-	TRBV27	-	TRBJ1-1	TGTGCCAGCAGTTTGGGGCCCAGGGTGGGCACTGAAGCTTTCTTT	CASSLGPRVGTEAFF
TRBD2	TRBV12-5	-	TRBJ2-1	TGTGCTAGTGTCTCCGGGACTAGACTCAATGAGCAGTTCTTC	CASVSGTRLNEQFF
TRBD2	TRBV6-1	-	TRBJ2-5	TGTGCCAGCAGTCTAGCGGGGGGCCGCGGCGAGACCCAGTACTTC	CASSLAGGRGETQYF
-	TRBV2	-	TRBJ1-2	TGTGCCAGCAGTGCCGACTATGGCTACACCTTC	CASSADYGYTF
-	TRBV27	-	TRBJ1-2	TGTGCCAGCACCCAATGGGGGGGGCGGGGAGATGGCTACACCTTC	CASTQWGGRGDGYTF
TRBD2	TRBV4-2	-	TRBJ2-7	TGTGCCAGCAGCCAGGTACTAGCGGGAGGGTACGAGCAGTACTTC	CASSQVLAGGYEQYF
TRBD2	TRBV13	many	TRBJ2-4	TGTGCCAGCAGCTTAGCTAGCGGGAGAAACATTCAGTACTTC	CASSLASGRNIQYF
TRBD1	TRBV5-6	few	TRBJ2-1	TGTGCCAGCAGCCAAGACAGGGGCCTTAACAATGAGCAGTTCTTC	CASSQDRGLNNEQFF
TRBD1	TRBV28	-	TRBJ1-5	TGTGCCAGCAGCTCCGGGACAGGGGGCTTTTATAGCAATCAGCCCCAGCATTTT	CASSSGTGGFYSNQPQHF
TRBD1	TRBV6-6	few	TRBJ1-3	TGTGCCAGCAGGCGGGACAGGGAAGGAAACACCATATATTTT	CASRRDREGNTIYF
TRBD2	TRBV5-4	-	TRBJ2-7	TGTGCCAGCAGCTCAGGACTAGCGGGAGCCTACTACGAGCAGTACTTC	CASSSGLAGAYYEQYF
-	TRBV11-2	-	TRBJ1-2	TGTGCCAGCAGCTTAATTCAGGGTGCGGGCTACACCTTC	CASSLIQGAGYTF
-	TRBV2	-	TRBJ1-1	TGTGCCACTAAGGAGGACCTTGTGAACACTGAAGCTTTCTTT	CATKEDLVNTEAFF
-	TRBV11-2	-	TRBJ2-3	TGTGCCAGCGGGTCGGAGTCTAGCACAGATACGCAGTATTTT	CASGSESSTDTQYF
TRBD2	TRBV25-1	-	TRBJ2-3	TGTGCCAGCAGTGAATCCGGCGGGAGGTGGCCAGATACGCAGTATTTT	CASSESGGRWPDTQYF
TRBD1	TRBV5-1	-	TRBJ1-1	TGCGCCAGCAGCTCAGAGGGACAGGCAAACACTGAAGCTTTCTTT	CASSSEGQANTEAFF
TRBD1	TRBV29-1	-	TRBJ2-2	TGCAGCACCCGACAGGGGGCCGGGGAGCTGTTTTTT	CSTRQGAGELFF
TRBD2	TRBV2	-	TRBJ2-7	TGTGCCAGCAGGCAACTAGCGGGAGGGCCTAGGGACGAGCAGTACTTC	CASRQLAGGPRDEQYF
-	TRBV11-3	-	TRBJ1-1	TGTGCCAGCAGCTCGTGGGCCGCGACAGTTGAAACTGAGGCTTTCTTT	CASSSWAATVETEAFF
TRBD2	TRBV5-5	-	TRBJ2-7	TGTGCCAGCAGCTTGACCAGCGGGGCCTACGAGCAGTACTTC	CASSLTSGAYEQYF